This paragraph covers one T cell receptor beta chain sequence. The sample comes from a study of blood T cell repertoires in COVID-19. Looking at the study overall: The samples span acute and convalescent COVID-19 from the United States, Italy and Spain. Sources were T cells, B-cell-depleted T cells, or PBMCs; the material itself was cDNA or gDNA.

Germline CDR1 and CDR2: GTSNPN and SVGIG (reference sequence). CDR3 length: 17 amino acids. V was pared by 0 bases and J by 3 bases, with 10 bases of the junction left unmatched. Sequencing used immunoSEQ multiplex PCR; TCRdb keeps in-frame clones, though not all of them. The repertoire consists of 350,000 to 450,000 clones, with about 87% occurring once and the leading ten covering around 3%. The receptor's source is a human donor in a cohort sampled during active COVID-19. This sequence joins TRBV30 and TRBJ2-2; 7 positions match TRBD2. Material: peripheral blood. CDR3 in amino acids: CAWSVLRELLYTGELFF. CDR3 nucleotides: TGTGCCTGGAGTGTTTTGCGGGAGCTTTTATACACCGGGGAGCTGTTTTTT. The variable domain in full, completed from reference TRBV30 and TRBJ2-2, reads SQTIHQWPATLVQPVGSPLSLECTVEGTSNPNLYWYRQAAGRGLQLLFYSVGIGQISSEVPQNLSASRPQDRQFILSSKKLLLSDSGFYLCAWSVLRELLYTGELFFGEGSRLTVL.